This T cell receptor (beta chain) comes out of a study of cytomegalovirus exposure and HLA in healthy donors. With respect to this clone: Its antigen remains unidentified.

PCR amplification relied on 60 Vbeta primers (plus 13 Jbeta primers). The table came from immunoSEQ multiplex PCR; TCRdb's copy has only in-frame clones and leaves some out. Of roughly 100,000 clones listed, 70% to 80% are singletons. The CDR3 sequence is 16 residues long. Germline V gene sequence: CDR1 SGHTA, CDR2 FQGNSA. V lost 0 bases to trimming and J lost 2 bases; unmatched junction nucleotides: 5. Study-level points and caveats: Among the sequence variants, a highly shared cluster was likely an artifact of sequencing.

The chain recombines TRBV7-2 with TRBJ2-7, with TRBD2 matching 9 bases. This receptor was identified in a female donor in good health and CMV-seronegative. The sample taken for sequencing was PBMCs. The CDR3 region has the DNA TGTGCCAGCAGCTTAGCGTCGGCGGGAGGGCCCTACGAGCAGTACTTC. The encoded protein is CASSLASAGGPYEQYF.